The clone carrying this TCR beta chain occurred a few times. The data were obtained in a study of OX40 agonist ivuxolimab in advanced cancers. Study-level background: Hepatocellular carcinoma, melanoma, renal cell or head and neck cancer occurred in dose-escalation patients.

Generated by immunoSEQ multiplex PCR, the TCRdb table keeps only in-frame clones and is missing some. The table records roughly 76,000 clones, about 94% of them present only once. Per the germline V gene, CDR1 is SGDLS and CDR2 is YYNGEE. The V and J ends lost 3 bases and 0 bases respectively, with 10 bases between them. The CDR3 has 14 amino acids. The chain employs TRBV9 and TRBJ2-7; the D is unclear. The sequenced sample was CD4+ or CD8+ T cells sorted from blood, obtained in a trial of the OX40 agonist ivuxolimab. The receptor's source is an adult with an advanced solid tumor such as melanoma, head and neck, liver or kidney cancer. CDR3 protein: CASSGTVGSYEQYF. The CDR3 DNA sequence: TGTGCCAGCAGCGGCACGGTGGGCTCCTACGAGCAGTACTTC.